The 27 T cell receptor beta chains below come from one sample, sequenced in a study of memory CD8 T cells in hepatitis C reinfection. Regarding time point: late/post reinfection, 12 to 24 weeks after detection. Sorted cells were sequenced directly ex vivo without any in vitro expansion. Assay: immunoSEQ multiplex PCR; the TCRdb copy retains only in-frame clones and omits some. The sample records about 46,000 clones, 89% being singletons. Sequenced sample: naive CD8+ T cells sorted from blood. These TCRs come from a man younger than 30 with hepatitis C virus infection.

The rearrangement joins TRBV5-6 to TRBJ2-5; weak D call: TRBD1 (6 bases). The V end lost 4 bases, the J end lost 7 bases, and 17 bases lay between the germline ends. The CDR3 contains 14 residues. Germline CDR1 SGHDT, CDR2 YYEEEE. In DNA, the CDR3 is TGTGCCAGCAGCGAAACAGGGTCTGGGAGGACCCAGTACTTC. It translates to CASSETGSGRTQYF.

This chain joins TRBV6-1 and TRBJ1-3; D is unresolved. The CDR3 totals 13 residues. The V and J ends lost 6 bases and 4 bases respectively, with 10 bases between them. Germline V lookup: CDR1 MNHNS, CDR2 SASEGT. CDR3 amino acids: CASSALWGNTIYF. For the CDR3, the DNA is TGTGCCAGCAGCGCGCTTTGGGGAAACACCATATATTTT.

V and J are TRBV27 and TRBJ2-5, with 13 positions matching TRBD2. Germline loops: CDR1 MNHEY, CDR2 SMNVEV (reference sequence). The CDR3 sequence is 15 residues long. J was trimmed by 4 bases and V by 7 bases; bases with no gene match: 6. The CDR3 spells CASKLAGGPVETQYF. The CDR3 DNA reads as TGTGCCAGCAAACTAGCGGGGGGGCCGGTAGAGACCCAGTACTTC.

This clone was observed a handful of times. The rearrangement uses TRBV6-5 and TRBJ1-1; unclear D gene. Per germline, CDR1 MNHEY and CDR2 SVGAGI. Trimming left V 3 bases short and J 5 bases short, with 10 bases between. There are 13 residues in the CDR3. The CDR3: CASSYSVRTEAFF. The CDR3 DNA sequence: TGTGCCAGCAGTTATTCGGTCCGGACTGAAGCTTTCTTT.

The CDR3 sequence: CASSSGTDTQYF. The CDR3 DNA is TGCGCCAGCAGCTCGGGGACAGATACGCAGTATTTT. The genes are TRBV4-1 and TRBJ2-3; D may be TRBD2 (5 bases). This CDR3 spans 12 amino acids. CDR1 and CDR2 (germline): MGHRA, YSYEKL. Deletions cut 5 bases from V and 3 bases from J, with 6 bases between.

V and J are TRBV27 and TRBJ1-6; D perhaps matches TRBD1 (5 bases). V lost 10 bases and J 3 bases, leaving 7 bases between the germline ends. CDR3 length: 12 residues. Germline V gene data show CDR1 as MNHEY and CDR2 as SMNVEV (reference sequence). Written as DNA, the CDR3 is TGTGCCACGGGACTCTATAATTCACCCCTCCACTTT. It encodes CATGLYNSPLHF.

The chain recombines TRBV5-1 with TRBJ2-7; TRBD1 aligns across 12 bases. Germline CDR1 is SGHRS and CDR2 is YFSETQ. V shed 4 bases, J shed 4 bases, and the junction held 3 bases outside the gene matches. The CDR3 sequence is 14 residues long. The DNA for the CDR3 is TGCGCCAGCAGCACGGGACAGGGGGCGTACGAGCAGTACTTC. Its protein product is CASSTGQGAYEQYF.

The genes are TRBV6-4 and TRBJ1-5, with D possibly TRBD1 on 5 matching bases. There are 14 residues in the CDR3. V dropped 7 bases and J dropped 4 bases, with 14 bases sitting between them. CDR1 and CDR2 from the germline V gene are MRHNA and SNTAGT. The DNA for the CDR3 is TGTGCCAGCACTCATGGGGCAGGGAATCAGCCCCAGCATTTT. It yields the protein CASTHGAGNQPQHF.

The V call is TRBV7-6, the J call TRBJ2-7, with unresolved D. Germline CDR1 SGHVS, CDR2 FNYEAQ. The V end was cut by 1 base, the J end by 4 bases, with 8 bases between. The CDR3 runs 13 residues. CDR3 amino acids: CASSLGPQYEQYF. CDR3 bases: TGTGCCAGCAGCTTAGGGCCCCAGTACGAGCAGTACTTC.

The chain couples TRBV10-1 to TRBJ2-1; 11 bases line up with TRBD2. Per the germline V gene, CDR1 is WNHNN and CDR2 is SYGVQD (reference sequence). V was pared by 6 bases and J by 2 bases, with 3 bases of the junction left unmatched. This CDR3 comprises 15 residues. CDR3 in amino acids: CASSTSGSTYNEQFF. CDR3 sequence (DNA): TGCGCCAGCAGCACTAGCGGGAGTACCTACAATGAGCAGTTCTTC.

This rearrangement joins TRBV27 to TRBJ1-3; the match to TRBD1 covers 7 bases. Looked up from germline, CDR1 is MNHEY and CDR2 is SMNVEV (reference sequence). The V gene end was trimmed by 2 bases and the J gene end by 3 bases; junction bases not matched to a gene: 4. The CDR3 runs 15 residues. DNA for the CDR3: TGTGCCAGCAGTTTAACAGGGGCTCTTGGAAACACCATATATTTT. As protein: CASSLTGALGNTIYF.

The chain carries TRBV27 and TRBJ2-7, with 11 bases lining up with TRBD2. This CDR3 region has 14 residues. Germline assignment: CDR1 MNHEY and CDR2 SMNVEV (reference sequence). V shed 11 bases and J 3 bases; nucleotides not matched to a gene: 9. The CDR3, as DNA: TGTGCCCCCCAGACGACTAGCGGGGTCTACGAGCAGTACGTC. Translation gives CAPQTTSGVYEQYV.

This chain connects TRBV27 to TRBJ2-2, with 7 bases lining up with TRBD1. Germline V gene lookup returns CDR1 MNHEY and CDR2 SMNVEV (reference sequence). Trimming removed 5 bases from V and 2 bases from J; junction bases left unmatched: 2. CDR3 length equals 14 residues. The CDR3 sequence is CASSDRANTGELFF. CDR3 bases: TGTGCCAGCAGTGACAGGGCTAACACCGGGGAGCTGTTTTTT.

V is TRBV11-2 and J is TRBJ2-7; D might be TRBD2 (7 bases). V was trimmed by 7 bases and J by 2 bases, leaving 18 bases between them. This CDR3 has 15 amino acids. Germline CDR1 is SGHAT and CDR2 is FQNNGV. This CDR3 reads CASKPSGTPTYEQYF. In DNA, the CDR3 is TGTGCCAGCAAACCCAGCGGGACACCAACCTACGAGCAGTACTTC.

The chain has TRBV19 and TRBJ2-3; TRBD1 might be the D (5 bases). The CDR3 has 16 amino acids. The V and J ends lost 0 bases and 5 bases respectively, with 15 bases between them. Per the germline V gene, CDR1 is LNHDA and CDR2 is SQIVND (reference sequence). The CDR3 DNA reads as TGTGCCAGTAGTATAGAGACGGCAGGGTTGGAAGATACGCAGTATTTT. This encodes CASSIETAGLEDTQYF.

The chain links TRBV19 to TRBJ2-7; 8 positions match TRBD1. V lost 3 bases and J lost 4; bases outside the gene matches: 5. CDR1 and CDR2 from the germline V gene are LNHDA and SQIVND (reference sequence). CDR3 length: 14 residues. CDR3 residues: CASSMGTGQYEQYF. DNA for the CDR3: TGTGCCAGTAGTATGGGGACAGGTCAGTACGAGCAGTACTTC.

The V call is TRBV7-8, the J call TRBJ2-4; maybe TRBD1 (5 bases). The V end lost 5 bases, the J end lost 4 bases, and 12 bases lay between the germline ends. The length of the CDR3 is 14 residues. Germline V gives CDR1 SGHVS, CDR2 FQNEAQ. This CDR3 reads CASSPDSLKNIQYF. The CDR3 nucleotides read TGTGCCAGCAGCCCCGACAGTTTAAAAAACATTCAGTACTTC.

This clone was seen only once. The chain is built from TRBV28 and TRBJ2-3, with TRBD1 matching 9 bases. This CDR3 is built from 18 residues. The V segment lost 2 bases and the J segment 0 bases; nucleotides outside the gene matches: 9. Germline CDR1 MDHEN, CDR2 SYDVKM. This CDR3 reads CASSLTLLTGGSTDTQYF. CDR3 nucleotides: TGTGCCAGCAGTTTAACGTTACTGACAGGGGGTAGCACAGATACGCAGTATTTT.

The chain couples TRBV5-4 to TRBJ1-1, with D maybe TRBD1 (6 bases). Germline-derived CDR1 and CDR2 are SGHNT and YYREEE (reference sequence). This CDR3 comprises 13 residues. Trimming stripped 4 bases from V and 3 bases from J, with 10 bases between. CDR3 sequence (DNA): TGTGCCAGCAGCCAACAGGGCGACACTGAAGCTTTCTTT. Translated: CASSQQGDTEAFF.

This chain connects TRBV2 to TRBJ2-5; D might be TRBD2 (5 bases). Trimming cost V 7 bases and J 5 bases, with 11 bases left between them. Germline lookup yields CDR1 SNHLY and CDR2 FYNNEI. The CDR3 has 12 residues. The CDR3 bases are TGTGCCAGCACGGTCGCTAGCGAGACCCAGTACTTC. It yields the protein CASTVASETQYF.

V is TRBV7-8 and J is TRBJ2-1; D is possibly TRBD1 (6 bases). Deletions cut 9 bases from V and 1 base from J, with 10 bases between. Germline-derived CDR1 and CDR2 are SGHVS and FQNEAQ. There are 13 residues in the CDR3. CDR3 sequence reads: CASGTTSYNEQFF. Here the CDR3 DNA reads TGTGCCAGTGGGACAACGTCCTACAATGAGCAGTTCTTC.

The chain recombines TRBV4-1 with TRBJ1-1; D may be TRBD1 (6 bases). This CDR3 has 14 amino acids. Germline CDR1 is MGHRA and CDR2 is YSYEKL. The germline V and J ends were trimmed by 4 bases and 1 base, with 10 bases remaining between them. CDR3 nucleotide sequence: TGCGCCAGCAGCCTGGGACACACGAACACTGAAGCTTTCTTT. Protein: CASSLGHTNTEAFF.

The chain uses TRBV14 and TRBJ2-7, with unresolved D. The length of the CDR3 is 12 residues. Per germline, CDR1 SGHDN and CDR2 FVKESK. The V end lost 7 bases, the J end lost 2 bases, and 9 bases lay between the germline ends. The CDR3: CASTPSAYEQYV. As DNA, the CDR3 is TGTGCCAGCACTCCAAGCGCCTACGAGCAGTACGTC.

The chain links TRBV28 to TRBJ2-3; 8 positions match TRBD1. In germline, CDR1 is MDHEN, CDR2 SYDVKM. This CDR3 is 16 amino acids long. V lost 7 bases to trimming and J lost 4 bases; unmatched junction nucleotides: 13. This chain's CDR3 is CASIKGGRGLADTQYF. Here the CDR3 DNA reads TGTGCCAGCATCAAAGGGGGCAGGGGGCTTGCAGATACGCAGTATTTT. The complete variable domain, with remaining parts taken from reference TRBV28 and TRBJ2-3, reads DVKVTQSSRYLVKRTGEKVFLECVQDMDHENMFWYRQDPGLGLRLIYFSYDVKMKEKGDIPEGYSVSREKKERFSLILESASTNQTSMYLCASIKGGRGLADTQYFGPGTRLTVL.

In its sample, this clone was seen once. This chain uses TRBV29-1 with TRBJ2-3; possible D gene TRBD1, 5 bases. The germline V and J ends were trimmed by 7 bases and 0 bases, with 11 bases remaining between them. The CDR3 sequence is 13 residues long. Per germline, CDR1 SQVTM and CDR2 ANQGSEA. CDR3 loop: CSADRASTDTQYF. The CDR3 nucleotides read TGCAGCGCAGACAGAGCTAGCACAGATACGCAGTATTTT.

The chain's CDR3 is CASSYSSYEQYF. DNA for the CDR3: TGTGCCAGCAGCTACAGCTCCTACGAGCAGTACTTC. The chain links TRBV5-6 to TRBJ2-7, with D unresolved. The CDR3 consists of 12 residues. Trimming pared 3 bases from V and 0 bases from J, leaving 4 bases between. Germline CDR1 is SGHDT and CDR2 is YYEEEE.

The rearrangement uses TRBV19 and TRBJ2-3; 8 bases are a match to TRBD1. This CDR3 spans 15 amino acids. J was trimmed by 6 bases and V by 3 bases; bases with no gene match: 8. From germline, CDR1 is LNHDA and CDR2 SQIVND (reference sequence). CDR3 sequence reads: CASSMGQGARDTQYF. In nucleotides, the CDR3 is TGTGCCAGTAGTATGGGCCAGGGGGCAAGGGATACGCAGTATTTT.